A single sample gave rise to the 15 T cell receptor beta chains below, sequenced in a study of Ad26.COV2.S vaccination and SARS-CoV-2 variants. The treatment: roughly 19 received Ad26.COV2.S at low or high dose, single or two shots; 5 received placebo; per-sample allocation not given. Samples came from day 63 after the first vaccine or placebo injection. Sequencing used immunoSEQ multiplex PCR; TCRdb keeps in-frame clones, though not all of them. The sample lists 400,000 or so clones; approximately 91% were seen once. The sequencing used peripheral blood, collected in a trial of Ad26.COV2.S vaccine versus placebo. The source is a person between 18 and 59 years old who received the Ad26.COV2.S COVID-19 vaccine or a placebo.

V and J are TRBV4-2 and TRBJ2-5, with 7 bases that match TRBD2. This CDR3 region has 16 residues. The germline V gene has CDR1 LGHNA and CDR2 YNFKEQ. The V and J ends lost 1 base and 2 bases, in that order; junction bases with no gene match: 7. The DNA of the CDR3 is TGTGCCAGCAGCCAAGTTACGGGGGGAAATCAAGAGACCCAGTACTTC. Its translation: CASSQVTGGNQETQYF.

The chain employs TRBV4-1 and TRBJ2-1; 8 nucleotides line up with TRBD1. CDR1 and CDR2 from the germline V gene are MGHRA and YSYEKL. CDR3 length: 15 amino acids. V gave up 2 bases and J gave up 8 bases; unmatched junction bases: 8. In DNA, the CDR3 is TGCGCCAGCAGCCAACCCTCGGACAGGGTCCATGAGCAGTTCTTC. Its translation is CASSQPSDRVHEQFF.

The sample holds one count of this clone. The V gene is TRBV2, the J gene TRBJ1-4; D is perhaps TRBD1 (5 bases). V lost 6 bases and J lost 0, with 14 bases in between. Looked up from germline, CDR1 is SNHLY and CDR2 is FYNNEI. The CDR3 covers 16 residues. The CDR3 DNA is TGTGCCAGCAGAAGGGACGGGGGTGCAACTAATGAAAAACTGTTTTTT. Amino acid sequence: CASRRDGGATNEKLFF.

The CDR3 DNA reads as TGTGCCAGCAGCGTAGCGGTGGGAGATACGCAGTATTTT. Its translation: CASSVAVGDTQYF. The chain employs TRBV9 and TRBJ2-3, with D unclear. In germline, CDR1 is SGDLS, CDR2 YYNGEE. Deletions cut 0 bases from V and 5 bases from J, with 7 bases between. The CDR3 runs 13 residues.

V usage is TRBV11-2 and J usage is TRBJ1-5; D might be TRBD1 (5 bases). The CDR3 runs 14 residues. Germline loops: CDR1 SGHAT, CDR2 FQNNGV. Trimming removed 2 bases at V and 6 bases at J, with 11 bases between. The CDR3 DNA reads as TGTGCCAGCAGCTTATGGAGGGGAACTCAGCCCCAGCATTTT. Translation: CASSLWRGTQPQHF.

This clone has more than one count but fewer than ten. The V call is TRBV6-5, the J call TRBJ2-7; 12 bases fit TRBD2. Looked up from germline, CDR1 is MNHEY and CDR2 is SVGAGI. Germline trimming cut 2 bases from V and 1 base from J; bases unmatched to any gene: 0. This CDR3 contains 15 residues. CDR3 DNA sequence: TGTGCCAGCAGTTACACTAGCGGGGGGTCCTACGAGCAGTACTTC. Protein sequence: CASSYTSGGSYEQYF.

This clone has just one count. The V call is TRBV5-4, the J call TRBJ1-2; possible D gene TRBD1, 5 bases. Germline CDR1 SGHNT, CDR2 YYREEE (reference sequence). V was pared by 0 bases and J by 8 bases, with 14 bases between. This CDR3 comprises 14 residues. The CDR3 DNA follows: TGTGCCAGCAGCTTGGAGGGGACTCTGCGCGGCTACACCTTC. As protein: CASSLEGTLRGYTF. The complete variable domain, with remaining parts taken from reference TRBV5-4 and TRBJ1-2, reads ETGVTQSPTHLIKTRGQQVTLRCSSQSGHNTVSWYQQALGQGPQFIFQYYREEENGRGNFPPRFSGLQFPNYSSELNVNALELDDSALYLCASSLEGTLRGYTFGSGTRLTVV.

The chain employs TRBV5-1 and TRBJ1-1; the D gene is possibly TRBD1 (5 bases). Trimming cost V 1 base and J 5 bases, with 18 bases left between them. The CDR3 length is 16 residues. Germline CDR1 and CDR2: SGHRS and YFSETQ. CDR3 loop: CASSLLGTLPGTEAFF. The CDR3 region has the DNA TGCGCCAGCAGCTTGTTGGGGACCTTACCTGGGACTGAAGCTTTCTTT.

The CDR3 DNA sequence: TGTGCCAGCAGCCCAGGCCCGTGGGGGAACACTGAAGCTTTCTTT. Amino acids: CASSPGPWGNTEAFF. The chain links TRBV3-1 (or the pseudogene TRBV3-2) to TRBJ1-1; D gene uncertain. The ends were cut back, 4 bases at V and 1 base at J, with 13 bases in the middle. CDR1 is LGHDT and CDR2 is YNNKEL in the germline V gene (reference sequence). This CDR3 contains 15 residues.

This clone was observed once. The chain carries TRBV4-2 and TRBJ2-7; maybe TRBD2 (6 bases). Per germline, CDR1 LGHNA and CDR2 YNFKEQ. The CDR3 runs 13 residues. Trimming cost V 4 bases and J 2 bases, with 9 bases left between them. The chain's CDR3 is CASSPWGAYEQYF. The DNA of the CDR3 is TGTGCCAGCAGCCCCTGGGGGGCCTACGAGCAGTACTTC.

This chain connects TRBV2 to TRBJ2-1; the D gene is possibly TRBD1 (5 bases). The CDR3 extends over 13 amino acids. CDR1 is SNHLY and CDR2 is FYNNEI in the germline V gene. Trimming stripped 4 bases from V and 5 bases from J, with 9 bases between. This CDR3 reads CASSVDSNNEQFF. The CDR3 DNA is TGTGCCAGCAGTGTCGACAGCAACAATGAGCAGTTCTTC.

CDR3 region: CASSLDYATDTQYF. The CDR3 DNA reads as TGTGCCAGCAGTTTGGACTACGCCACAGATACGCAGTATTTT. The chain has TRBV27 and TRBJ2-3; a possible D gene is TRBD2 (6 bases). The germline gives CDR1 MNHEY, CDR2 SMNVEV (reference sequence). This CDR3 is 14 amino acids long. V shed 3 bases and J shed 2 bases, with 9 bases lying between them.

The chain couples TRBV4-1 to TRBJ1-2, with D unresolved. Germline values: CDR1 MGHRA, CDR2 YSYEKL. Trimming shortened V by 3 bases and J by 3 bases, and 14 bases separated the two germline ends. This CDR3 has 15 amino acids. The CDR3 coding sequence is TGCGCCAGCAGCCATTTTGAGGGAGGTGACTATGGCTACACCTTC. Translating gives CASSHFEGGDYGYTF.

This chain's CDR3 is CAVGGGNLGQFF. CDR3 sequence (DNA): TGTGCTGTCGGGGGGGGCAACCTAGGGCAGTTCTTC. The J gene is TRBJ2-1, the V gene TRBV30; TRBD2 agrees at 8 bases. Germline CDR1 reads GTSNPN; CDR2 reads SVGIG (reference sequence). CDR3 length: 12 amino acids.

The chain employs TRBV19 and TRBJ2-6; D perhaps matches TRBD1 (6 bases). Trimming removed 5 bases at V and 0 bases at J, with 14 bases between. Germline assignment: CDR1 LNHDA and CDR2 SQIVND (reference sequence). The CDR3 loop spans 17 amino acids. CDR3 DNA sequence: TGTGCCAGTAGTTTCCGGGACAAAACCTCTGGGGCCAACGTCCTGACTTTC. Residues: CASSFRDKTSGANVLTF. Supplemented by reference TRBV19 and TRBJ2-6, the full variable domain reads DGGITQSPKYLFRKEGQNVTLSCEQNLNHDAMYWYRQDPGQGLRLIYYSQIVNDFQKGDIAEGYSVSREKKESFPLTVTSAQKNPTAFYLCASSFRDKTSGANVLTFGAGSRLTVL.